A selection of T cell receptor beta chains follows, all from one sample in a study of blood T cell repertoires in COVID-19. Sequencing was performed with immunoSEQ multiplex PCR; in TCRdb, only in-frame clones are kept and a portion is missing. Among some 160,000 clones, about 82% were seen once, and the ten largest hold roughly 8.1%. Sequences were obtained from peripheral blood. Receptor source: a woman older than 75 with COVID-19, enrolled during active disease. Each CDR3 is given with its conserved first and last residue. The D gene is left open where the match is weak. Only some rows state a clone size, as once, few, many or a class for expanded clones.

-	TRBJ1-5	TRBV6-5	once	CASSTGQLIQPQHF	TGTGCCAGCAGTACGGGACAATTAATTCAGCCCCAGCATTTT
-	TRBJ2-3	TRBV12-3/TRBV12-4	-	CAITGADTQYF	TGTGCCATCACGGGGGCAGATACGCAGTATTTT
-	TRBJ2-6	TRBV18	-	CASSRDISGANVLTF	TGTGCCAGCTCACGAGACATCTCTGGGGCCAACGTCCTGACTTTC
TRBD1	TRBJ2-7	TRBV13	once	CASSLGRTGGHF	TGTGCCAGCAGCTTAGGCCGTACAGGGGGGCACTTC
-	TRBJ1-5	TRBV15	-	CATSRARTDSNQPQHF	TGTGCCACCAGCAGAGCTCGGACAGATAGCAATCAGCCCCAGCATTTT
-	TRBJ2-2	TRBV7-3	-	CASSLGGVPTGELFF	TGTGCCAGCAGCTTAGGAGGGGTCCCCACCGGGGAGCTGTTTTTT
-	TRBJ1-5	TRBV2	-	CASTLASNQPQHF	TGTGCCAGCACTTTGGCCTCAAATCAGCCCCAGCATTTT
-	TRBJ1-2	TRBV6-5	-	CASSMEGQAYGYTF	TGTGCCAGCAGCATGGAGGGTCAGGCTTATGGCTACACCTTC
-	TRBJ1-2	TRBV5-4	-	CASSPEVAGRSGYTF	TGTGCCAGCAGCCCGGAGGTGGCAGGACGGAGCGGCTACACCTTC
-	TRBJ2-5	TRBV5-8	-	CASKGLNEETQYF	TGTGCCAGCAAGGGGCTGAACGAAGAGACCCAGTACTTC
TRBD2	TRBJ2-7	TRBV3-1/TRBV3-2	once	CASSQGLAGGPGEQYF	TGTGCCAGCAGCCAAGGACTAGCGGGAGGGCCCGGCGAGCAGTACTTC
-	TRBJ1-1	TRBV2	once	CASSELGRGAGTEAFF	TGTGCCAGCAGTGAACTGGGTCGGGGGGCGGGAACTGAAGCTTTCTTT
-	TRBJ2-1	TRBV12-3/TRBV12-4	-	CASSAPPSAGQFF	TGTGCCAGCAGCGCCCCCCCTAGCGCTGGGCAGTTCTTC
TRBD1	TRBJ2-7	TRBV12-3/TRBV12-4	-	CASIGTGPYEQYF	TGTGCCAGCATCGGGACAGGGCCCTACGAGCAGTACTTC
TRBD1	TRBJ2-1	TRBV6-5	once	CASRQSRGYNEQFF	TGTGCCAGCAGGCAAAGCAGGGGGTATAATGAGCAGTTCTTC
TRBD1	TRBJ2-2	TRBV3-1/TRBV3-2	many	CASSHPLAGGDTGELFF	TGTGCCAGCAGCCACCCTCTGGCAGGGGGCGACACCGGGGAGCTGTTTTTT
-	TRBJ2-2	TRBV9	-	CASSQRSLIRTGELFF	TGTGCCAGCAGCCAAAGGTCCCTTATCAGGACCGGGGAGCTGTTTTTT
-	TRBJ1-1	TRBV5-1	-	CASSLSWNTEAFF	TGCGCCAGCAGCTTATCATGGAACACTGAAGCTTTCTTT